This is a list of T cell receptor beta chains from one sample in a study of blood T cell repertoires in COVID-19. Data came from immunoSEQ multiplex PCR; TCRdb stores just in-frame clones and leaves some out. Of approximately 220,000 clones listed, 85% to 90% are singletons. The source material was PBMCs or T cells enriched from blood (not recorded which). These receptors were taken from a man aged 25-40 years who had recovered from COVID-19. Both conserved end residues are part of each CDR3. D genes are given only for firm matches. Some rows mark clone size as missing; the rest say once, few, many or name a class of expanded clone.

j_gene	abundance	d_gene	v_gene	CDR3nt	CDR3aa
TRBJ2-3	.	.	TRBV3-1/TRBV3-2	.	CASSPDRRDTQYFGPGTQYF
TRBJ2-3	.	TRBD2	TRBV7-2	TGTGCCAGCAGCGGGGGAGGGCGGGCAAATACGCAGTATTTT	CASSGGGRANTQYF
TRBJ2-3	.	TRBD2	TRBV2	TGTGCCAGCAGTGATGAGGGACTAGGGCAGCAGTATTTT	CASSDEGLGQQYF
TRBJ1-2	.	.	TRBV4-1	TGCGCCAGCAGCCACACCGAGGGCTCTAACTATGGCTACACCTTC	CASSHTEGSNYGYTF
TRBJ1-1	.	TRBD1	TRBV7-6	TGTGCCAGCAGCTTAACGCCAGGGGGCGAGACTGAAGCTTTCTTT	CASSLTPGGETEAFF
TRBJ2-2	.	TRBD1	TRBV19	TGTGCCAGTAGATTTCAGGGGGACACCGGGGAGCTGTTTTTT	CASRFQGDTGELFF
TRBJ2-1	.	.	TRBV11-1	TGTGCCAGCAGCTACAGGACAGCTTACAATGAGCAGTTCTTC	CASSYRTAYNEQFF
TRBJ1-4	.	.	TRBV24-1	TGTGCCACCAGTGAGGGGACTGTGATCGGGGAAAAACTGTTTTTT	CATSEGTVIGEKLFF
TRBJ2-5	few	TRBD2	TRBV10-3	TGTGCCATCAGTGAGGAACTAGCGGCCGCCGATAACCAGTACTTC	CAISEELAAADNQYF
TRBJ2-7	few	.	TRBV6-1	TGTGCCAGCAGTGAACGGGTGGGGGGATCCTACGAGCAGTACTTC	CASSERVGGSYEQYF
TRBJ2-7	.	.	TRBV6-5	TGTGCCAGCAGGGGGACTGATTACGAGCAGTACTTC	CASRGTDYEQYF
TRBJ1-4	.	.	TRBV21-1	TGTGCCAGCATGGGGGGGCCTTCAACTAATGAAAAACTGTTTTTT	CASMGGPSTNEKLFF
TRBJ2-7	.	TRBD2	TRBV6-2/TRBV6-3	TGTGCCAGCAGTTACCCCAGCGGGGGCGACCCCTACGAGCAGTACTTC	CASSYPSGGDPYEQYF
TRBJ2-1	.	.	TRBV9	TGTGCCAGCAGCGCCGAGACAGGATTCTACAATGAGCAGTTCTTC	CASSAETGFYNEQFF
TRBJ2-2	once	.	TRBV28	TGTGCCAGCTTAACTACTCTGAGCACCGGGGAGCTGTTTTTT	CASLTTLSTGELFF
TRBJ2-7	few	.	TRBV21-1	TGTGCCAGCAGCACGGGACACCTCTACGAGCAGTACTTC	CASSTGHLYEQYF
TRBJ2-7	.	.	TRBV7-9	TGTGCCAGCAGCTATAATCCAGCGAACGAGCAGTACTTC	CASSYNPANEQYF
TRBJ2-7	.	TRBD1	TRBV7-9	TGTGCCAGCAGGATCGGGACAGCGAATTACTACGAGCAGTACTTC	CASRIGTANYYEQYF
TRBJ1-2	.	.	TRBV9	TGTGCCAGCAGCGTAGGGACAGAGAACTATGGCTACACCTTC	CASSVGTENYGYTF
TRBJ2-6	.	.	TRBV7-6	TGTGCCAGCAGCCCACCCCGGGCTGGGGCCAACGTCCTGACTTTC	CASSPPRAGANVLTF
TRBJ1-5	.	TRBD1	TRBV28	TGTGCCAGCAGCATCGACAGGGCTGTTCAGCCCCAGCATTTT	CASSIDRAVQPQHF
TRBJ2-7	.	TRBD1	TRBV4-1	TGCGCCAGCAGCCCCGCGACAGGGTTGGAGCAGTACTTC	CASSPATGLEQYF
TRBJ2-3	.	TRBD2	TRBV3-1/TRBV3-2	TGTGCCAGCAGCCAAGGTACGGGAGGGGCAGATACGCAGTATTTT	CASSQGTGGADTQYF
TRBJ1-2	.	TRBD1	TRBV19	TGTGCCAGTAGTATGGGGACAGTATATGGCTACACCTTC	CASSMGTVYGYTF
TRBJ2-7	.	TRBD1	TRBV7-9	TGTGCCAGCAGCTTAGAGACAGGGTTTGGGGAGCAGTACTTC	CASSLETGFGEQYF
TRBJ2-7	.	TRBD1	TRBV28	TGTGCCAGCAGCCTGGGACAGGGGGCGGTGCAGTACTTC	CASSLGQGAVQYF
TRBJ2-5	.	TRBD2	TRBV9	TGTGCCAGCAGCGTAGGTCTAGCGGGGTTTTCAGAGACCCAGTACTTC	CASSVGLAGFSETQYF
TRBJ2-1	few	TRBD2	TRBV24-1	TGTGCCACCAGTGATTTAGCGGGGGGCCTTTACAATGAGCAGTTCTTC	CATSDLAGGLYNEQFF
TRBJ1-6	.	TRBD1	TRBV18	TGTGCCAGCTCACCACTGGGACAGAGTAATTCACCCCTCCACTTT	CASSPLGQSNSPLHF
TRBJ2-1	once	TRBD2	TRBV7-9	TGTGCCAGCAGCTTATGGGGGGGAGGCAATGAGCAGTTCTTC	CASSLWGGGNEQFF
TRBJ2-5	.	TRBD2	TRBV5-4	TGTGCCAGCAGCTTACGCGGGAGCCGGGAGACCCAGTACTTC	CASSLRGSRETQYF
TRBJ2-1	few	TRBD2	TRBV18	TGTGCCAGCTCACCGATAGCGGGGACTCCCGGCGACGAGCAGTTCTTC	CASSPIAGTPGDEQFF
TRBJ2-7	.	TRBD1	TRBV11-2	TGTGCCAGCAGCTTAGACGCGGGACAGGGGATCGTCTACGAGCAGTACTTC	CASSLDAGQGIVYEQYF
TRBJ2-3	.	.	TRBV7-2	TGTGCCAGCAGCATTAGCGCATCGGGGGCAGATACGCAGTATTTT	CASSISASGADTQYF
TRBJ1-2	.	.	TRBV30	TGTGCCTGGAGTGCACCTCGTGATGGGGGGGCCTATGGCTACACCTTC	CAWSAPRDGGAYGYTF
TRBJ1-3	.	.	TRBV24-1	TGTGCCACCAGTGATTCCAGGGTCTCTGGAAACACCATATATTTT	CATSDSRVSGNTIYF
TRBJ1-5	.	TRBD1	TRBV19	TGTGCCAGTTGGGACAGGCATAATCAGCCCCAGCATTTT	CASWDRHNQPQHF
TRBJ2-7	.	.	TRBV7-9	TGTGCCAGCGGCTGGGCAGACCTTACCTACGAGCAGTACTTC	CASGWADLTYEQYF
TRBJ2-5	once	TRBD2	TRBV5-4	TGTGCCAGCAGCTCCCGGGGGGGCCTAGAGACCCAGTACTTC	CASSSRGGLETQYF
TRBJ2-2	.	TRBD1	TRBV14	TGTGCCAGCAGCCAAGATCTCATTTTGAGACAGGGGTTCGCCGGGGAGCTGTTTTTT	CASSQDLILRQGFAGELFF
TRBJ1-4	.	.	TRBV7-9	TGTGCCAGCAGCTTAGCGGACAGCCGTAATGAAAAACTGTTTTTT	CASSLADSRNEKLFF
TRBJ1-4	.	.	TRBV5-1	TGCGCCAGCAGCTTGGACAGGGAGCGTTCTGAAAAACTGTTTTTT	CASSLDRERSEKLFF
TRBJ1-1	.	TRBD1	TRBV6-5	TGTGCCAGCAGTTACTCGGAGGGGGCTGGGAACACTGAAGCTTTCTTT	CASSYSEGAGNTEAFF
TRBJ1-1	.	.	TRBV28	TGTGCCAGCAGCCGAAACCCGGGGATGACTGAAGCTTTCTTT	CASSRNPGMTEAFF
TRBJ2-1	.	TRBD2	TRBV7-8	TGTGCCAGCAGCCCGGGACTAGCGGGTTCAAGCTCCTACAATGAGCAGTTCTTC	CASSPGLAGSSSYNEQFF
TRBJ1-3	.	.	TRBV12-3/TRBV12-4	TGTGCCAGCAGTTACATGAAAGGAAACACCATATATTTT	CASSYMKGNTIYF
TRBJ1-1	few	.	TRBV29-1	TGCAGCGTAAACCAGGGGAACACTGAAGCTTTCTTT	CSVNQGNTEAFF
TRBJ2-7	.	.	TRBV6-5	TGTGCCAGCATCAGCTTCGGGGAGCAGTACTTC	CASISFGEQYF
TRBJ1-5	.	.	TRBV19	TGTGCCAGTAGTATTGGAGCTGATCAGCCCCAGCATTTT	CASSIGADQPQHF
TRBJ2-7	.	TRBD1	TRBV27	TGTGCCAGCAGTTTGACAGGGAGCTACGAGCAGTACTTC	CASSLTGSYEQYF
TRBJ1-2	.	.	TRBV6-5	TGTGCCAGCAGTTTAGGGGGTAACTATGGCTACACCTTC	CASSLGGNYGYTF
TRBJ2-1	.	.	TRBV19	TGTGCCAGTAGTATAGATCGAGCGACCAACAATGAGCAGTTCTTC	CASSIDRATNNEQFF
TRBJ1-2	.	TRBD1	TRBV5-4	TGTGCCAGCAGCGTGGGACAGGGGAATGGCTACACCTTC	CASSVGQGNGYTF
TRBJ1-2	.	.	TRBV2	TGTGCCAGCAGGATGTCGGATGGGGCCAACTATGGCTACACCTTC	CASRMSDGANYGYTF
TRBJ1-6	.	.	TRBV24-1	TGTGCCACCAGCCCCCGGAGATCCTATAATTCACCCCTCCACTTT	CATSPRRSYNSPLHF